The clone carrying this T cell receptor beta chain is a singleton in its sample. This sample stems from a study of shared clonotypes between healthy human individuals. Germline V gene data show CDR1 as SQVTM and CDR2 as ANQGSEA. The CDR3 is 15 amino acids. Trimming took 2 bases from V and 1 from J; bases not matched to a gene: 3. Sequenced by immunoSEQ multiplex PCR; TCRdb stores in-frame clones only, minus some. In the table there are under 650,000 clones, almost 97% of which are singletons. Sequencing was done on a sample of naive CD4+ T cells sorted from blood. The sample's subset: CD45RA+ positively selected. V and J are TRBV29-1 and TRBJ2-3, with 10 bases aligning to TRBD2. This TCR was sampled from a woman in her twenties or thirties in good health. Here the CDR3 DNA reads TGCAGCGTTGAACCCGGACTAGCGGGCACAGATACGCAGTATTTT. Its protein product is CSVEPGLAGTDTQYF.